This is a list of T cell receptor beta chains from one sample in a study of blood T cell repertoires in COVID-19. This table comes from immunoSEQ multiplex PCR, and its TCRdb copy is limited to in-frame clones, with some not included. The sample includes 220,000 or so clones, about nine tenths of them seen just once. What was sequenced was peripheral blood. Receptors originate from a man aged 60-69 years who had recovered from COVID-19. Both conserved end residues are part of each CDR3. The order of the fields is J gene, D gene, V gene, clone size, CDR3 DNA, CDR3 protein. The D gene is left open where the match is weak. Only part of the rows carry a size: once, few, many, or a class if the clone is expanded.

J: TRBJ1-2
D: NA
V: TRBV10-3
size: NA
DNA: TGTGCCATCAGTGGTGCGTCCTCTAACTATGGCTACACCTTC
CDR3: CAISGASSNYGYTF

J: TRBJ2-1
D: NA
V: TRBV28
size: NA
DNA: TGTGCCAGCAGTGCCGAGGCCTCCTACAATGAGCAGTTCTTC
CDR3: CASSAEASYNEQFF

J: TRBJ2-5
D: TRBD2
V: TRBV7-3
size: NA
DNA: TGTGCCAGCAGCTTAGGCCGGGGGGGCCGCGTGGAGACCCAGTACTTC
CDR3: CASSLGRGGRVETQYF

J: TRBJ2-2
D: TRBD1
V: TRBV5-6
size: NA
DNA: TGTGCCAGCAGCTTTTCGACAGGGGGCAGATGGACCGGGGAGCTGTTTTTT
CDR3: CASSFSTGGRWTGELFF

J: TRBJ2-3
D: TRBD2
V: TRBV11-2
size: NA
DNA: TGTGCCAGCAGCTTCGGACTAGCGGGCTTCATCGGGCGGTATTTT
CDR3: CASSFGLAGFIGRYF

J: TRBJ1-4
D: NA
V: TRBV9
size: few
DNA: TGTGCCAGCAGCCCGAGTCCCGGTCAGGTGGTGTTTTTT
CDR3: CASSPSPGQVVFF

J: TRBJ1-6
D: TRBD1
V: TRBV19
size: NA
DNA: TGTGCCAGTACCAGGACAGGGGGAAATAATTCACCCCTCCACTTT
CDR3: CASTRTGGNNSPLHF

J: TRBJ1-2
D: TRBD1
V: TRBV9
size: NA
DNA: TGTGCCAGCAGCCACACAGGGGGCTCTGGCTACACCTTC
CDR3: CASSHTGGSGYTF

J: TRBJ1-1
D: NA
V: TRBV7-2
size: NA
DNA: TGTGCCAGCAGCTTAGCGGAAGGGGTAAGGGCTTTCTTT
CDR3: CASSLAEGVRAFF

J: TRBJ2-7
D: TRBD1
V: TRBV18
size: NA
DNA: TGTGCCAGCTCACCCCAGGGGGACCTATCCTACGAGCAGTACTTC
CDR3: CASSPQGDLSYEQYF

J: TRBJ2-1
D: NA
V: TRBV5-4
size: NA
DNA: TGTGCCAGCTCACTTAACCCGGGAAGGGCGGATGAGCAGTTCTTC
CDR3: CASSLNPGRADEQFF

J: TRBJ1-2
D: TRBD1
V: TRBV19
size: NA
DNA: TGTGCCAGTAGAAGACAGGGAGCTAACTATGGCTACACCTTC
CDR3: CASRRQGANYGYTF

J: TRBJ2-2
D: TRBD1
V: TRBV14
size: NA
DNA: TGTGCCAGCAGCCAAGGGGCGCGACAGGGCACCGGGGAGCTGTTTTTT
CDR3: CASSQGARQGTGELFF

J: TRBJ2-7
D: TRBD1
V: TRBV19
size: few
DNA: TGTGCCAGTAGTCTTGTTTACGGACAGGGATTCTACGAGCAGTACTTC
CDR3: CASSLVYGQGFYEQYF

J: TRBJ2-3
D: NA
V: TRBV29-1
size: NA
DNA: TGCAGCGTTTTCTTAGATACGCAGTATTTT
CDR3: CSVFLDTQYF

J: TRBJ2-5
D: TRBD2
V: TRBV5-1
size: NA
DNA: TGCGCCAGCAGCTTGGGCCTACCTGGCGGGGGTCAAGAGACCCAGTACTTC
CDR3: CASSLGLPGGGQETQYF